The clone carrying this T cell receptor beta chain has at least ten counts. The antigen is unknown. The entry originates in a study of T cell repertoires in cytomegalovirus infection. Overall study: Carrying CMV and the relevant HLA type showed in public TCR beta signatures. Study results and limitations: The cumulative frequency of public TCR beta families distinguished individuals who carried CMV together with the relevant HLA. CMV-specific TCR beta clonotypes restricted by HLA-C dominated the ex vivo response.

TCRdb itself ran the reads through MiXCR, one entry per CDR3 protein. The sample lists about 490,000 distinct CDR3 sequences; approximately 15% were seen once. Germline CDR1 is SGHAT and CDR2 is FQNNGV. This CDR3 has 15 residues. V was trimmed by 3 bases and J by 4 bases, leaving 13 bases between them. The source material was CD8+ T cells from PBMCs. This clonotype originated in a human donor in good health (CMV status not recorded). Some clones in this sample may be carry-over from other donors' samples. V is TRBV11-2 and J is TRBJ1-3; D ambiguous. CDR3 sequence: CASSFLPRRGNTIYF. In DNA, the CDR3 is TGTGCCAGCAGCTTTCTGCCAAGACGGGGAAACACCATATATTTT. The variable domain in full, with the rest retrieved from reference TRBV11-2 and TRBJ1-3, is EAGVAQSPRYKIIEKRQSVAFWCNPISGHATLYWYQQILGQGPKLLIQFQNNGVVDDSQLPKDRFSAERLKGVDSTLKIQPAKLEDSAVYLCASSFLPRRGNTIYFGEGSWLTVV.